This record covers a single TCR beta chain. The data derive from a study of blood T cell repertoires in COVID-19. The table came from immunoSEQ multiplex PCR; TCRdb's copy has only in-frame clones and leaves some out. The data hold about 220,000 clones, with roughly 76% observed a single time. The CDR3 length is 14 residues. Trimming shortened V by 5 bases and J by 6 bases, and 14 bases separated the two germline ends. CDR1 and CDR2 (germline): LNHDA, SQIVND (reference sequence). The clonotype was recovered from a human donor in a cohort sampled during active COVID-19. Sequenced material: peripheral blood. The genes are TRBV19 and TRBJ2-1, with TRBD2 as a possible D gene (6 bases). CDR3: CASSSGRDSNEQFF. CDR3 nucleotides: TGTGCCAGTAGTTCGGGCCGGGACTCCAATGAGCAGTTCTTC. Complete variable domain (other parts from reference TRBV19 and TRBJ2-1): DGGITQSPKYLFRKEGQNVTLSCEQNLNHDAMYWYRQDPGQGLRLIYYSQIVNDFQKGDIAEGYSVSREKKESFPLTVTSAQKNPTAFYLCASSSGRDSNEQFFGPGTRLTVL.